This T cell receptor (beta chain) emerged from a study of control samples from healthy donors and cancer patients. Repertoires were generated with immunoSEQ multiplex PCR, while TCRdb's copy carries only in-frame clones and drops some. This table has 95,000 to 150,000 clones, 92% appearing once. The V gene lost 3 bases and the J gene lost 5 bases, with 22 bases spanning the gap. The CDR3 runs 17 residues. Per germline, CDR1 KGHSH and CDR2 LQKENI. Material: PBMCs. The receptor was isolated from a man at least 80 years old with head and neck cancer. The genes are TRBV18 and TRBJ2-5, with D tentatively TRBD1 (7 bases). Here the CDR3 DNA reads TGTGCCAGCTCACCTGACGCCCAGGGGGGACGATGGGAGACCCAGTACTTC. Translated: CASSPDAQGGRWETQYF.